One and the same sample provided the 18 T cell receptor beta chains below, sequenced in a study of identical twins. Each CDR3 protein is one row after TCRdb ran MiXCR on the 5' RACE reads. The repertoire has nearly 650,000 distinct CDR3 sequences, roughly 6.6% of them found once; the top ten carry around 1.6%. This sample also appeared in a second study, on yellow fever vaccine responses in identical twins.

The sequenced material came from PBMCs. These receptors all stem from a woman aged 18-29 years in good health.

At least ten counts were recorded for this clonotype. The CDR3 reads CSVDSTGANVLTF. The CDR3 DNA is TGCAGCGTTGACAGCACTGGGGCCAACGTCCTGACTTTC. This sequence joins TRBV29-1 and TRBJ2-6; no clear D gene. Germline CDR1 is SQVTM and CDR2 is ANQGSEA. This CDR3 comprises 13 residues. The germline V and J ends were trimmed by 3 bases and 2 bases, with 5 bases remaining between them.

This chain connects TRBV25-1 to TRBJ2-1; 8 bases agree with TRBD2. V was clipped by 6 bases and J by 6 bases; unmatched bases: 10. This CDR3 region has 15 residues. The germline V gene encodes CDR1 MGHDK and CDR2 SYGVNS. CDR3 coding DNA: TGTGCCAGCAGGCGAGCGGGAGAACTATCCAATGAGCAGTTCTTC. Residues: CASRRAGELSNEQFF.

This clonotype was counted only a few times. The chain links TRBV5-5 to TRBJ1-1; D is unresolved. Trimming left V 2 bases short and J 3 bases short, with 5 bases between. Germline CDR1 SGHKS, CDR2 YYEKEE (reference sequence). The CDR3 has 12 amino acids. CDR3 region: CASSFDDTEAFF. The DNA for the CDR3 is TGTGCCAGCAGCTTTGACGACACTGAAGCTTTCTTT.

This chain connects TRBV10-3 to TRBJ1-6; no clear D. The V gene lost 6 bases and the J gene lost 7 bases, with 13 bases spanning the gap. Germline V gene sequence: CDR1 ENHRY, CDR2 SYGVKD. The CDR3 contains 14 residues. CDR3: CAIRAQVDNSPLHF. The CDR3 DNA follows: TGTGCCATCAGGGCGCAGGTTGACAATTCACCCCTCCACTTT.

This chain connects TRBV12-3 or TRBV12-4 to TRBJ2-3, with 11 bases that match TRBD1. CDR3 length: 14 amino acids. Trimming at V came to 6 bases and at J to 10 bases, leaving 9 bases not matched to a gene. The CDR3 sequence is CASRTGTGGFPQYF. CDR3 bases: TGTGCCAGCAGGACCGGGACAGGGGGGTTTCCGCAGTATTTT.

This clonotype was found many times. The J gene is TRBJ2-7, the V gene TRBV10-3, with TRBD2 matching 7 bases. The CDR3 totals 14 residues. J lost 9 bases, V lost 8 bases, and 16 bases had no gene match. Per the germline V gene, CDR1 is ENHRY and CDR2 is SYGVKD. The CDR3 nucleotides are TGTGCCATCGGGCGAAGCGGGACCTACGAGGGGCAGTACTTC. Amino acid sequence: CAIGRSGTYEGQYF.

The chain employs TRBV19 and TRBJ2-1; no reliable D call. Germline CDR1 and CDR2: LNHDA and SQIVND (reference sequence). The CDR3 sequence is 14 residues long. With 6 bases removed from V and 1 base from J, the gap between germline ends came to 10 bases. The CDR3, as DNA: TGTGCCAGTAGCCCCCTAGAGTCCTACAATGAGCAGTTCTTC. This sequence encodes CASSPLESYNEQFF.

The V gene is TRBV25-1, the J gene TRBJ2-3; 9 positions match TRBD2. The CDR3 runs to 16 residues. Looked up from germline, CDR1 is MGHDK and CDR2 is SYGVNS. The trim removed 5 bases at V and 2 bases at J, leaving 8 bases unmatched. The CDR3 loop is CASSPYSGSPTDTQYF. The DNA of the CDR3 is TGTGCCAGCAGTCCGTATAGCGGGAGCCCCACAGATACGCAGTATTTT.

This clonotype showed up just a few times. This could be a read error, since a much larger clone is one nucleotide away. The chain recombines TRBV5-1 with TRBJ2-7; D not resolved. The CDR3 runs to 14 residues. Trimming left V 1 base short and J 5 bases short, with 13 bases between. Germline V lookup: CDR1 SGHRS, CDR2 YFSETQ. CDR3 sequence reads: CASSLRPNNHEQYF. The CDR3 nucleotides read TGCGCCAGCAGCTTGCGCCCGAATAACCACGAGCAGTACTTC.

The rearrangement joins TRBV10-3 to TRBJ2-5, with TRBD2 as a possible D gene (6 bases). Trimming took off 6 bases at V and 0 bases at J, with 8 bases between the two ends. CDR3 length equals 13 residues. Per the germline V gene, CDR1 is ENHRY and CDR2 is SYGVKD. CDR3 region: CAIREGHQETQYF. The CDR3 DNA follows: TGTGCCATCAGGGAGGGACACCAAGAGACCCAGTACTTC.

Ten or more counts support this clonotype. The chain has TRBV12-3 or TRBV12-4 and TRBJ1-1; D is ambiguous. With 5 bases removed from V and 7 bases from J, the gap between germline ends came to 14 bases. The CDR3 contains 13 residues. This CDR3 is CASSRVGSDEAFF. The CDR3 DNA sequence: TGTGCCAGCAGTCGCGTCGGCAGCGATGAAGCTTTCTTT.

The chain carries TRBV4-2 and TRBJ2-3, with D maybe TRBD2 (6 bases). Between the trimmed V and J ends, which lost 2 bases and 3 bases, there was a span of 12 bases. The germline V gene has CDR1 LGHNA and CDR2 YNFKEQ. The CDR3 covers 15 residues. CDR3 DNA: TGTGCCAGCAGCCAAAGTTGGGGGGAGACAGATACGCAGTATTTT. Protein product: CASSQSWGETDTQYF.

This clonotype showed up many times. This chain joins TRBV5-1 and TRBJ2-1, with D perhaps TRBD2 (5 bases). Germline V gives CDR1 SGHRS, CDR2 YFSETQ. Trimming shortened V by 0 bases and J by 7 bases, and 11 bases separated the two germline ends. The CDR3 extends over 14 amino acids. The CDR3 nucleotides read TGCGCCAGCAGCTTGGCGGGGATTAGGAATGAGCAGTTCTTC. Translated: CASSLAGIRNEQFF.

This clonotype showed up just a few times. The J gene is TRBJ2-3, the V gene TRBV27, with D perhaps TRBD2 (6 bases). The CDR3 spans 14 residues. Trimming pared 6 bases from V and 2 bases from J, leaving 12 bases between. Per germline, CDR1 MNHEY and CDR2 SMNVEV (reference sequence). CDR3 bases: TGTGCCAGCAGCGGATTAGCGGTCACAGATACGCAGTATTTT. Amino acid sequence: CASSGLAVTDTQYF.

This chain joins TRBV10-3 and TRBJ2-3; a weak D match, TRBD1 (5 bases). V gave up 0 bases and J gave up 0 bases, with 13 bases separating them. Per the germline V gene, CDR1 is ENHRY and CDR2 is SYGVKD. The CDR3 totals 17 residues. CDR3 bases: TGTGCCATCAGTGAGTCAATGGGGCGTCCCAGCACAGATACGCAGTATTTT. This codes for CAISESMGRPSTDTQYF.

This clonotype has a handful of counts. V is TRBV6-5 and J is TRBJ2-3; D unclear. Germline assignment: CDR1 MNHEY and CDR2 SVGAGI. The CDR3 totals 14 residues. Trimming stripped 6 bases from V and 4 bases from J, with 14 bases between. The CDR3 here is CASSLGETADTQYF. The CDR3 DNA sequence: TGTGCCAGCAGCTTAGGAGAGACGGCAGATACGCAGTATTTT.

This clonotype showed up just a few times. CDR3 protein: CASSSFGQGREQFF. As DNA, the CDR3 is TGTGCCAGCAGCTCCTTTGGCCAGGGCCGGGAGCAGTTCTTC. This rearrangement joins TRBV7-2 to TRBJ2-1; a possible D gene is TRBD1 (5 bases). CDR3 length: 14 residues. V gave up 4 bases and J gave up 10 bases, with 17 bases separating them. CDR1 and CDR2 (germline): SGHTA, FQGNSA. Based on the CDR3 plus reference TRBV7-2 and TRBJ2-1, the full variable domain is GAGVSQSPSNKVTEKGKDVELRCDPISGHTALYWYRQSLGQGLEFLIYFQGNSAPDKSGLPSDRFSAERTGGSVSTLTIQRTQQEDSAVYLCASSSFGQGREQFFGPGTRLTVL.

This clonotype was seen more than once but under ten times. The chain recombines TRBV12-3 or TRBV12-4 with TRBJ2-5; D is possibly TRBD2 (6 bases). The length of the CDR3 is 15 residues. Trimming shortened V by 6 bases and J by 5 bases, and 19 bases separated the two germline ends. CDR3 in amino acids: CASRRGRVFRETQYF. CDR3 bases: TGTGCCAGCAGGCGGGGACGGGTCTTTAGGGAGACCCAGTACTTC.